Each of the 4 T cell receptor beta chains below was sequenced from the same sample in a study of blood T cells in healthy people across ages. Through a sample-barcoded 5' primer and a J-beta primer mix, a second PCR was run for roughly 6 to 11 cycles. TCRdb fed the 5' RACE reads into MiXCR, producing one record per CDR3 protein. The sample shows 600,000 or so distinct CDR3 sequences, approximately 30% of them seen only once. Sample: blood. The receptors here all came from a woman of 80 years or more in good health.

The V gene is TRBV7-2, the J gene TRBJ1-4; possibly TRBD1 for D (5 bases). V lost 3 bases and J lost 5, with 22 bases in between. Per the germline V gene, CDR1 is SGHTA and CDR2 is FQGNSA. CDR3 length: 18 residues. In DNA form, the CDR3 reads TGTGCCAGCAGCTTCCTGGGGGTACCAAATGTGCCCAATGAAAAACTGTTTTTT. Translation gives CASSFLGVPNVPNEKLFF.

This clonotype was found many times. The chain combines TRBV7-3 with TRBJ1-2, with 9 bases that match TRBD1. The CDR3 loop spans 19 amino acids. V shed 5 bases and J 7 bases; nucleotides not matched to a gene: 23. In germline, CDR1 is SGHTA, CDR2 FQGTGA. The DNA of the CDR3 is TGTGCCAGCAGCCCCAGCGGGACAGGGCCTAACCGCCGGCATGGTGGCTACACCTTC. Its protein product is CASSPSGTGPNRRHGGYTF.

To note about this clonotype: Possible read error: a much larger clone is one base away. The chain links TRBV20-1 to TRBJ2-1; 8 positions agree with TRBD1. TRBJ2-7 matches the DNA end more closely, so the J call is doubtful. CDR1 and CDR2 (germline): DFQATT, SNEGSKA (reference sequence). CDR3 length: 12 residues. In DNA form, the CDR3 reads TGCAGTGCTCAGGGGGCTACGGGTGAGCAGTACTTC. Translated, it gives CSAQGATGEQYF.

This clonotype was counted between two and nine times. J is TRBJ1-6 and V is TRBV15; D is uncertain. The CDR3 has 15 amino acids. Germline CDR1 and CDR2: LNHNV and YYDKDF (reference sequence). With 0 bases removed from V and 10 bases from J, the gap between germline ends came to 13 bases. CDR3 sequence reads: CATSRERRGGSPLHF. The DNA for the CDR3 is TGTGCCACCAGCAGAGAGAGACGGGGAGGCTCACCCCTCCACTTT.